This record looks at one T cell receptor (beta chain) sequence and its context. The record originates from a study of cytomegalovirus exposure and HLA in healthy donors. PCR employed 60 Vbeta and 13 Jbeta primers. The method was immunoSEQ multiplex PCR; TCRdb's version includes in-frame clones alone and lacks a portion of them. The sample contains some 200,000 clones, about four fifths of which appear only once. The sample was PBMCs. This TCR was recovered from a girl aged 10 to 17 in good health and CMV-seropositive.

The CDR3 DNA sequence: TGCGCCAGCGGAGCAGGGACAGCCGGGGAGCTGTTTTTT. Its protein product is CASGAGTAGELFF. The V and J genes are TRBV5-1 and TRBJ2-2, with 7 bases aligning to TRBD1. CDR3 length: 13 residues. V lost 7 bases, J lost 6 bases, and 6 bases stayed unmatched. Germline V gene data show CDR1 as SGHRS and CDR2 as YFSETQ.